One sample yielded the 15 T cell receptor beta chains listed below, sequenced in a study of blood T cell repertoires in COVID-19. The method was immunoSEQ multiplex PCR; TCRdb's version includes in-frame clones alone and lacks a portion of them. Counted here are fewer than 400,000 clones, around nine tenths occurring once; the ten biggest clones make up 3%. Sequenced sample: peripheral blood. These receptors all stem from a human donor in a cohort sampled during active COVID-19.

This clone was seen a handful of times. Here the CDR3 reads CASSWGLAGEIDTQYF. In DNA, the CDR3 is TGTGCCAGCAGCTGGGGACTGGCCGGGGAGATAGATACGCAGTATTTT. The chain recombines TRBV5-4 with TRBJ2-3; tentative D call: TRBD2 (6 bases). Germline V gene sequence: CDR1 SGHNT, CDR2 YYREEE (reference sequence). The germline V and J ends were trimmed by 3 bases and 5 bases, with 19 bases remaining between them. The CDR3 sequence is 16 residues long.

The chain uses TRBV11-3 and TRBJ2-2; 7 bases align to TRBD2. The V and J ends lost 1 base and 6 bases, in that order; junction bases with no gene match: 2. The germline CDR1 and CDR2 sequences are SGHNT and YENEEA. The CDR3 sequence is 14 residues long. DNA for the CDR3: TGTGCCAGCAGCTTAGGCGGGAGAGCCGGGGAGCTGTTTTTT. This encodes CASSLGGRAGELFF.

This clone was observed once. V is TRBV6-5 and J is TRBJ2-5; TRBD1 might be the D (5 bases). The germline V and J ends were trimmed by 6 bases and 2 bases, with 16 bases remaining between them. The CDR3 is 15 residues long. The V gene's germline CDR1 is MNHEY and CDR2 SVGAGI. The CDR3 DNA follows: TGTGCCAGCAGCCCAACCACAGGTGAACAAGAGACCCAGTACTTC. Residues: CASSPTTGEQETQYF.

The chain employs TRBV3-1 (or the pseudogene TRBV3-2) and TRBJ1-6, with D hard to call. V lost 1 base and J 6 bases, leaving 7 bases between the germline ends. In germline, CDR1 is LGHDT, CDR2 YNNKEL (reference sequence). The CDR3 runs to 14 residues. CDR3 nucleotides: TGTGCCAGCAGCCAAGCGCACAGTAATTCACCCCTCCACTTT. Protein: CASSQAHSNSPLHF.

The sample holds a few counts of this clone. The chain is built from TRBV28 and TRBJ2-2, with 11 positions matching TRBD1. V was pared by 6 bases and J by 3 bases, with 3 bases of the junction left unmatched. The CDR3 has 15 residues. The germline V gene has CDR1 MDHEN and CDR2 SYDVKM. CDR3 sequence reads: CASRPGQGDTGELFF. CDR3 DNA: TGTGCCAGCAGGCCGGGACAGGGGGACACCGGGGAGCTGTTTTTT.

The V and J genes are TRBV12-3 or TRBV12-4 and TRBJ2-3; D is unresolved. The CDR3 is made up of 12 amino acids. V was shortened by 3 bases and J by 3 bases, with 4 bases between the two germline ends. CDR3 sequence: CASSFTTDTQYF. Written as DNA, the CDR3 is TGTGCCAGCAGTTTCACTACAGATACGCAGTATTTT.

The genes are TRBV7-9 and TRBJ2-1; D may be TRBD2 (5 bases). The germline CDR1 and CDR2 sequences are SEHNR and FQNEAQ (reference sequence). The V end was cut by 2 bases, the J end by 6 bases, with 8 bases between. The CDR3 spans 13 residues. CDR3 nucleotides: TGTGCCAGCAGCTTACTAGCTGCCAATGAGCAGTTCTTC. Translated: CASSLLAANEQFF.

The CDR3 DNA reads as TGCGCCAGCAGCCAAGAGTCAGGGAATAAGTTCATGGGAGATACGCAGTATTTT. Translation gives CASSQESGNKFMGDTQYF. The chain links TRBV4-1 to TRBJ2-3; D might be TRBD1 (5 bases). In germline, CDR1 is MGHRA, CDR2 YSYEKL. The CDR3 contains 18 residues. Trimming shortened V by 0 bases and J by 5 bases, and 21 bases separated the two germline ends.

The CDR3 loop is CATSRDSRRGEKLFF. DNA for the CDR3: TGTGCCACCAGCAGAGATTCTCGAAGAGGGGAAAAACTGTTTTTT. The rearrangement joins TRBV15 to TRBJ1-4; D unclear. The V and J ends lost 0 bases and 8 bases respectively, with 13 bases between them. Germline lookup yields CDR1 LNHNV and CDR2 YYDKDF (reference sequence). This CDR3 has 15 amino acids. The full variable domain, rest sourced from reference TRBV15 and TRBJ1-4, is DAMVIQNPRYQVTQFGKPVTLSCSQTLNHNVMYWYQQKSSQAPKLLFHYYDKDFNNEADTPDNFQSRRPNTSFCFLDIRSPGLGDTAMYLCATSRDSRRGEKLFFGSGTQLSVL.

This clone was seen once. The genes are TRBV7-8 and TRBJ1-4; TRBD1 aligns across 9 bases. The CDR3 length is 16 residues. J was trimmed by 5 bases and V by 5 bases; bases with no gene match: 9. CDR1 and CDR2 (germline): SGHVS, FQNEAQ. In nucleotides, the CDR3 is TGTGCCAGCAGCCCTTATGGGACAGGGTTGAATGAAAAACTGTTTTTT. It codes for CASSPYGTGLNEKLFF.

The chain couples TRBV29-1 to TRBJ2-7; D remains unclear. Deletions cut 0 bases from V and 2 bases from J, with 5 bases between. Germline CDR1 and CDR2: SQVTM and ANQGSEA. There are 12 residues in the CDR3. The CDR3 protein is CSVEEHTYEQYF. The CDR3 DNA is TGCAGCGTTGAAGAACATACCTACGAGCAGTACTTC.

The genes are TRBV6-1 and TRBJ1-6; 7 bases are shared with TRBD1. This CDR3 is built from 18 residues. Losses at the gene ends were 1 base for V and 5 bases for J; bases not matched to a gene: 11. Germline assignment: CDR1 MNHNS and CDR2 SASEGT. The CDR3 DNA reads as TGTGCCAGCAGTGAAGTTTTAGGGGGCGCGGGTGATAATTCACCCCTCCACTTT. Residues: CASSEVLGGAGDNSPLHF.

This clone was recorded only once. V is TRBV7-8 and J is TRBJ1-4; a possible D gene is TRBD1 (6 bases). The V end lost 5 bases, the J end lost 7 bases, and 11 bases lay between the germline ends. The CDR3 is 13 residues long. Germline lookup yields CDR1 SGHVS and CDR2 FQNEAQ. CDR3 sequence: CASSPGGGEKLFF. CDR3 sequence (DNA): TGTGCCAGCAGCCCTGGGGGCGGTGAAAAACTGTTTTTT. The full variable domain, in which reference TRBV7-8 and TRBJ1-4 provide the parts outside the CDR3, is GAGVSQSPRYKVAKRGQDVALRCDPISGHVSLFWYQQALGQGPEFLTYFQNEAQLDKSGLPSDRFFAERPEGSVSTLKIQRTQQEDSAVYLCASSPGGGEKLFFGSGTQLSVL.

The chain links TRBV4-2 to TRBJ2-5; TRBD2 matches at 11 bases. Trimming cost V 0 bases and J 2 bases; bases outside gene matches: 11. The CDR3 consists of 19 residues. Germline CDR1 LGHNA, CDR2 YNFKEQ. The CDR3 is CASSQEERGTSGVQETQYF. The CDR3 DNA reads TGTGCCAGCAGCCAAGAAGAACGGGGGACTAGCGGAGTTCAAGAGACCCAGTACTTC.

This chain connects TRBV5-4 to TRBJ1-2, with TRBD1 matching 12 bases. CDR1 SGHNT and CDR2 YYREEE come from the germline V gene (reference sequence). This CDR3 spans 16 amino acids. With V trimmed by 0 bases and J by 7 bases, 7 bases remained unmatched. In nucleotides, the CDR3 is TGTGCCAGCAGCTTGGTTAGGGGGACAGGGGGCTTTGGCTACACCTTC. Translated, it gives CASSLVRGTGGFGYTF. Full variable domain (missing parts from reference TRBV5-4 and TRBJ1-2): ETGVTQSPTHLIKTRGQQVTLRCSSQSGHNTVSWYQQALGQGPQFIFQYYREEENGRGNFPPRFSGLQFPNYSSELNVNALELDDSALYLCASSLVRGTGGFGYTFGSGTRLTVV.